This is a list of T cell receptor beta chains from one sample in a study of T-cell memory formation after mild COVID-19. Each CDR3 protein is one row after TCRdb ran MiXCR on the 5' RACE reads. The sample has over 150,000 distinct CDR3 sequences; about a fifth are singletons. The sequenced sample was PBMCs or a T cell subset sorted from them (not recorded which). These receptors originate from an adult woman who had mild COVID-19 (a few samples of this study predate the infection). Cell type and time point are not known. Both conserved end residues are part of each CDR3. Fields, in order: clone size, D gene, J gene, V gene, CDR3 DNA, CDR3 protein. The D gene is left open where the match is weak. Clone size is stated in some rows and not others, as once, few, many or a class when expanded.

>once|.|TRBJ1-1|TRBV24-1
TGTGCCACCAGTGATTCGGTTGAAGCTTTCTTT
CATSDSVEAFF
>.|.|TRBJ2-5|TRBV10-3
TGTGCCATCAGTGAAGGAGAATTACAAGAGACCCAGTACTTC
CAISEGELQETQYF
>.|TRBD2|TRBJ2-1|TRBV20-1
TGCAGCGCCGAGGAACTAGCGGCCCTAGGCTACAATGAGCAGTTCTTC
CSAEELAALGYNEQFF
>.|.|TRBJ1-2|TRBV24-1
TGTGCCACCAGTGACCCCGGTTTGGGACCTCTCGCTAACTATGGCTACACCTTC
CATSDPGLGPLANYGYTF
>.|.|TRBJ2-7|TRBV9
TGTGCCAGCAGCGCGGGGGACAAAGAATACGAGCAGTACTTC
CASSAGDKEYEQYF
>many|TRBD1|TRBJ2-7|TRBV20-1
TGCAGTGCTTCTCCCGGGACAGATAACTACGAGCAGTACTTC
CSASPGTDNYEQYF
>few|TRBD1|TRBJ2-3|TRBV20-1
TGCAGTGCTAGAGCCCGGGACAGCTCCACAGATACGCAGTATTTT
CSARARDSSTDTQYF
>few|.|TRBJ1-2|TRBV7-9
TGTGCCAGCAGCAGTACAGGGGGCTACACCTTC
CASSSTGGYTF
>.|.|TRBJ1-1|TRBV6-2/TRBV6-3
TGTGCCAGCAGCTACGAGCCAGTCCGGAACACTGAAGCTTTCTTT
CASSYEPVRNTEAFF
>.|TRBD2|TRBJ2-1|TRBV27
TGTGCCAGCAGTTCGGGGGGATCCTACAATGAGCAGTTCTTC
CASSSGGSYNEQFF
>.|.|TRBJ2-5|TRBV11-2
TGTGCCAGCAGCCTCCCGGGAGTGGAGACCCAGTACTTC
CASSLPGVETQYF
>many|TRBD2|TRBJ2-1|TRBV7-3
TGTGCCAGCAGCTTAGCGGGGGGGGTCAATGAGCAGTTCTTC
CASSLAGGVNEQFF
>few|TRBD2|TRBJ2-3|TRBV7-3
TGTGCCAGCAGCTGGGGACTAGCGGGGGACACAGATACGCAGTATTTT
CASSWGLAGDTDTQYF
>.|.|TRBJ2-2|TRBV4-1
TGCGCCAGCAGCCACCTCGTTACGGCCGGGGAGCTGTTTTTT
CASSHLVTAGELFF
>.|.|TRBJ2-7|TRBV12-3/TRBV12-4
TGTGCCAGCAGTCAAAGTGGCTTCTACGAGCAGTACTTC
CASSQSGFYEQYF
>.|TRBD1|TRBJ1-2|TRBV12-3/TRBV12-4
TGTGCCAGCAGATTGGACAGGGAGAACTATGGCTACACCTTC
CASRLDRENYGYTF
>.|.|TRBJ2-1|TRBV12-3/TRBV12-4
TGTGCCAGCTCTGGCGTTAGAGCTGTCAATGAGCAGTTCTTC
CASSGVRAVNEQFF
>many|TRBD1|TRBJ2-7|TRBV5-1
TGCGCCAGCAGCTTGGAGACAGGGGGCTTCTACGAGCAGTACTTC
CASSLETGGFYEQYF
>few|.|TRBJ2-2|TRBV7-6
TGTGCCAGCAGACCCAATTCCGGGGAGCTGTTTTTT
CASRPNSGELFF
>few|TRBD2|TRBJ2-3|TRBV14
TGTGCCAGCAGCCCCCGGTCGGGACTAGCGGGGGCCCCAACCACAGATACGCAGTATTTT
CASSPRSGLAGAPTTDTQYF
>few|.|TRBJ1-2|TRBV24-1
TGTGCCACCAGTGATTTCGACACGTACTATGGCTACACCTTC
CATSDFDTYYGYTF
>.|TRBD2|TRBJ2-5|TRBV25-1
TGTGCCAGCAGAGTAGCGGGTCAAGAGACCCAGTACTTC
CASRVAGQETQYF
>.|.|TRBJ2-7|TRBV4-1
TGCGCCAGCAGCCAAGTTGGCGGCCGGGCAGGCGAGCAGTACTTC
CASSQVGGRAGEQYF
>few|TRBD1|TRBJ1-1|TRBV4-1
TGCGCCAGCAGCCAACCGGGACAGGGTTTGGGCACTGAAGCTTTCTTT
CASSQPGQGLGTEAFF
>once|TRBD2|TRBJ2-6|TRBV18
TGTGCCAGCTCACCGGAGACTAGCGGGATCTCTGGGGCCAACGTCCTGACTTTC
CASSPETSGISGANVLTF
>few|.|TRBJ1-1|TRBV19
TGTGCCAGTAGTATGAAGAACACTGAAGCTTTCTTT
CASSMKNTEAFF
>.|.|TRBJ2-1|TRBV12-3/TRBV12-4
TGTGCCAGCAGTCTGGGACCTTTCGATGAGCAGTTCTTC
CASSLGPFDEQFF
>many|.|TRBJ2-2|TRBV15
TGTGCCACCAGCTTCGACAGGAACACCGGGGAGCTGTTTTTT
CATSFDRNTGELFF
>few|TRBD1|TRBJ1-2|TRBV12-3/TRBV12-4
TGTGCCAGCAGTAGGACAGGGCCACATTTTAACTATGGCTACACCTTC
CASSRTGPHFNYGYTF
>.|TRBD2|TRBJ2-2|TRBV9
TGTGCCAGCAGCGTAGGGGGACTAGCGGTCACCTGGGAGCTGTTTTTT
CASSVGGLAVTWELFF
>.|.|TRBJ2-3|TRBV2
TGTGCCAGCAGTGAGGGGGCATGGGATACGCAGTATTTT
CASSEGAWDTQYF
>few|TRBD1|TRBJ2-7|TRBV27
TGTGCCAGCAGTTACGGGACAGCGGCCTACGAGCAGTACTTC
CASSYGTAAYEQYF
>few|TRBD2|TRBJ2-7|TRBV4-3
TGCGCCAGCAGCCTTATTAGCGGGGACTATACCGAGCAGTACTTC
CASSLISGDYTEQYF
>.|.|TRBJ1-1|TRBV12-3/TRBV12-4
TGTGCCAGCAGTTTCGGCCCGGGAGCTTTCTTT
CASSFGPGAFF
>once|.|TRBJ2-2|TRBV6-1
TGTGCCAGCATGGGGCCCAACACCGGGGAGCTGTTTTTT
CASMGPNTGELFF
>few|TRBD2|TRBJ2-1|TRBV5-1
TGCGCCAGCAGCCTTTTAGCGGGAACCGGCGATGAGCAGTTCTTC
CASSLLAGTGDEQFF
>few|.|TRBJ2-5|TRBV24-1
TGTGCCACCAGTGATCTGACCCCTCCCACGGGGGAGACCCAGTACTTC
CATSDLTPPTGETQYF
>many|TRBD2|TRBJ2-5|TRBV7-9
TGTGCCAGCAGCTTAGGCTTTTCCTCGGCTAGCGGGAGTCGTGGAGAGACCCAGTACTTC
CASSLGFSSASGSRGETQYF
>.|TRBD1|TRBJ1-3|TRBV6-5
TGTGCCAGCAGGGACAGGGAGGTTGGGGGCGTCGCTGGAAACACCATATATTTT
CASRDREVGGVAGNTIYF
>.|.|TRBJ1-1|TRBV15
TGTGCCACCAGCGGGGGACTGGAGGGGACTGAAGCTTTCTTT
CATSGGLEGTEAFF
>few|.|TRBJ1-2|TRBV6-2/TRBV6-3
TGTGCCAGCAGTTACGGTGGAGGGAAGTATGGCTACACCTTC
CASSYGGGKYGYTF